The 25 T cell receptor beta chains below come from one sample, sequenced in a study of blood T cell repertoires in COVID-19. Assay used: immunoSEQ multiplex PCR; TCRdb lists only in-frame clones, some missing. This table holds roughly 100,000 clones, roughly 71% found once. The sequenced sample was peripheral blood. Receptors were obtained from a woman older than 75 with acute or convalescent COVID-19.

The J gene is TRBJ1-2, the V gene TRBV9, with D tentatively TRBD1 (5 bases). From germline, CDR1 is SGDLS and CDR2 YYNGEE. The CDR3 has 14 amino acids. V was shortened by 1 base and J by 4 bases, with 11 bases between the two germline ends. This CDR3 is CASSVLGGTYGYTF. CDR3 in DNA: TGTGCCAGCAGCGTATTAGGAGGGACCTATGGCTACACCTTC.

A single count supports this clone. This chain uses TRBV3-1 (or the pseudogene TRBV3-2) with TRBJ1-3; perhaps TRBD1 as D (6 bases). V lost 4 bases and J lost 2, with 9 bases in between. Germline lookup yields CDR1 LGHDT and CDR2 YNNKEL (reference sequence). The CDR3 extends over 14 amino acids. The CDR3 spells CASSPRGTGNTIYF. The CDR3 region has the DNA TGTGCCAGCAGCCCCAGGGGTACTGGAAACACCATATATTTT.

The J gene is TRBJ2-5, the V gene TRBV2, with 14 bases lining up with TRBD2. The CDR3 is 15 amino acids. Germline V gives CDR1 SNHLY, CDR2 FYNNEI. After removal of 8 bases from V and 7 bases from J, the junction contained 9 bases not matched to a gene. The CDR3 reads CASEGLAGALGTQYF. As DNA, the CDR3 is TGTGCCAGCGAGGGACTAGCGGGAGCCCTTGGGACCCAGTACTTC.

The gene calls are TRBV18 and TRBJ1-2; TRBD1 matches at 8 bases. Trimming cost V 3 bases and J 7 bases; bases outside gene matches: 4. The germline V gene has CDR1 KGHSH and CDR2 LQKENI. There are 13 residues in the CDR3. This CDR3 reads CASSPPGGGGYTF. The CDR3 DNA follows: TGTGCCAGCTCACCCCCAGGGGGCGGTGGCTACACCTTC.

The rearrangement uses TRBV7-9 and TRBJ2-3; 7 bases line up with TRBD1. V lost 6 bases to trimming and J lost 1 base; unmatched junction nucleotides: 7. The CDR3 has 15 amino acids. Germline V gives CDR1 SEHNR, CDR2 FQNEAQ (reference sequence). CDR3 in DNA: TGTGCCAGCAGAATTACAGGGGTGGGCACAGATACGCAGTATTTT. Translated: CASRITGVGTDTQYF.

In its sample, this clone was seen once. The rearrangement links TRBV19 to TRBJ2-2; TRBD2 agrees at 7 bases. Looked up from germline, CDR1 is LNHDA and CDR2 is SQIVND (reference sequence). The length of the CDR3 is 14 residues. V was pared by 7 bases and J by 1 base, with 3 bases of the junction left unmatched. Written as DNA, the CDR3 is TGTGCCAGTACAAAGCGGGAGAACACCGGGGAGCTGTTTTTT. It translates to CASTKRENTGELFF. The full variable domain, rest sourced from reference TRBV19 and TRBJ2-2, is DGGITQSPKYLFRKEGQNVTLSCEQNLNHDAMYWYRQDPGQGLRLIYYSQIVNDFQKGDIAEGYSVSREKKESFPLTVTSAQKNPTAFYLCASTKRENTGELFFGEGSRLTVL.

The V and J genes are TRBV5-1 and TRBJ1-4; 10 bases are shared with TRBD1. The germline V gene encodes CDR1 SGHRS and CDR2 YFSETQ. The trim removed 0 bases at V and 8 bases at J, leaving 4 bases unmatched. The length of the CDR3 is 15 residues. CDR3 sequence reads: CASSLAGTGDEKLFF. The CDR3, as DNA: TGCGCCAGCAGCTTGGCCGGGACAGGGGACGAAAAACTGTTTTTT. Looking up the rest from reference TRBV5-1 and TRBJ1-4 gives the full variable domain: KAGVTQTPRYLIKTRGQQVTLSCSPISGHRSVSWYQQTPGQGLQFLFEYFSETQRNKGNFPGRFSGRQFSNSRSEMNVSTLELGDSALYLCASSLAGTGDEKLFFGSGTQLSVL.

This chain uses TRBV6-2 or TRBV6-3 with TRBJ1-5; D is possibly TRBD1 (5 bases). With 2 bases removed from V and 2 bases from J, the gap between germline ends came to 10 bases. Germline CDR1 and CDR2: MNHEY and SVGEGT. The CDR3 has 15 residues. The CDR3 DNA sequence: TGTGCCAGCAGTTACCCGACAGTCGGCAATCAGCCCCAGCATTTT. As protein: CASSYPTVGNQPQHF.

The chain is built from TRBV4-3 and TRBJ2-7, with a tentative D call TRBD2 (5 bases). V shed 1 base and J shed 6 bases, with 10 bases lying between them. There are 13 residues in the CDR3. The germline V gene encodes CDR1 LGHNA and CDR2 YSLEER. CDR3 in amino acids: CASSQVSGSEQYF. CDR3 in DNA: TGCGCCAGCAGCCAAGTTAGTGGGAGCGAGCAGTACTTC.

The chain combines TRBV11-2 with TRBJ1-6, with D unclear. CDR3 length: 18 residues. CDR1 and CDR2 from the germline V gene are SGHAT and FQNNGV. V was trimmed by 2 bases and J by 7 bases, leaving 21 bases between them. DNA of the CDR3: TGTGCCAGCAGCTTAACAGTGATAACGACAACTTCGAATTCACCCCTCCACTTT. Encoded protein: CASSLTVITTTSNSPLHF.

This rearrangement joins TRBV28 to TRBJ1-2, with no clear D. This CDR3 comprises 18 residues. Per germline, CDR1 MDHEN and CDR2 SYDVKM. V was trimmed by 3 bases and J by 2 bases, leaving 22 bases between them. The CDR3 coding sequence is TGTGCCAGCAGTTTCTCTGCCCCCTTCAGGTCACAGAACTATGGCTACACCTTC. Amino acid sequence: CASSFSAPFRSQNYGYTF.

This clone showed up many times. The chain couples TRBV19 to TRBJ1-2; 7 bases are shared with TRBD1. This CDR3 comprises 13 residues. Germline CDR1 is LNHDA and CDR2 is SQIVND (reference sequence). The ends lost 3 bases at V and 6 bases at J; junction bases unmatched: 4. CDR3 region: CASSMTGKDGYTF. The CDR3 nucleotides read TGTGCCAGTAGTATGACAGGGAAAGATGGCTACACCTTC.

The CDR3, as DNA: TGTGCCAGCAGTTACTACAGTTCCGGGACAGTCACTGAAGCTTTCTTT. Its translation: CASSYYSSGTVTEAFF. V and J are TRBV6-5 and TRBJ1-1, with 7 bases matching TRBD1. The CDR3 loop spans 16 amino acids. Germline assignment: CDR1 MNHEY and CDR2 SVGAGI. The trim removed 1 base at V and 4 bases at J, leaving 9 bases unmatched.

V is TRBV14 and J is TRBJ2-5; D may be TRBD1 (6 bases). Germline CDR1 SGHDN, CDR2 FVKESK. Trimming left V 0 bases short and J 1 base short, with 6 bases between. The CDR3 is 14 amino acids. The CDR3 bases are TGTGCCAGCAGCCAAGAGGACAGCCAAGAGACCCAGTACTTC. Amino acid sequence: CASSQEDSQETQYF.

This rearrangement joins TRBV9 to TRBJ2-3, with 8 bases aligning to TRBD2. Germline-derived CDR1 and CDR2 are SGDLS and YYNGEE. The CDR3 is 14 amino acids. The junction had 5 bases not matched to a gene; V was cut back by 4 bases and J by 4 bases. CDR3 sequence (DNA): TGTGCCAGCAGCACCCGGGGGGGGGCAGATACGCAGTATTTT. Translation gives CASSTRGGADTQYF.

The gene calls are TRBV21-1 and TRBJ2-7; the tabulated D call, TRBD1, remains unverified against the DNA. TRBV21-1 is annotated as a pseudogene. The CDR3 contains 18 residues. The CDR3 DNA sequence: TGTGCCAGCAGCAAAGCGGGGGCAGTCCGGCAGGGCTCCTACGAGCAGTACTTC. Translated, it gives CASSKAGAVRQGSYEQYF.

The CDR3 here is CAWSREAGELFF. CDR3 in DNA: TGTGCCTGGAGTCGGGAGGCCGGGGAGCTGTTTTTT. The rearrangement uses TRBV30 and TRBJ2-2, with 7 nucleotides matching TRBD2. The germline gives CDR1 GTSNPN, CDR2 SVGIG (reference sequence). Trimming cost V 2 bases and J 6 bases; bases outside gene matches: 0. CDR3 size: 12 residues.

The V and J genes are TRBV6-1 and TRBJ2-7, with D perhaps matching TRBD2 (5 bases). V lost 1 base and J lost 1, with 14 bases in between. This CDR3 spans 16 amino acids. CDR1 MNHNS and CDR2 SASEGT come from the germline V gene. This CDR3 is CASSEGGLLISYEQYF. DNA for the CDR3: TGTGCCAGCAGTGAAGGTGGACTCCTAATATCCTACGAGCAGTACTTC.

V and J are TRBV27 and TRBJ1-5, with D hard to call. This CDR3 has 16 amino acids. Trimming removed 6 bases from V and 2 bases from J, with 17 bases in between. Germline lookup yields CDR1 MNHEY and CDR2 SMNVEV (reference sequence). CDR3 sequence (DNA): TGTGCCAGCAGACCTCTAAGGGAGGCGGGCAATCAGCCCCAGCATTTT. Amino acids: CASRPLREAGNQPQHF.

This clone came up many times. The genes are TRBV7-2 and TRBJ1-1; 11 bases map to TRBD1. Germline CDR1 and CDR2: SGHTA and FQGNSA. The CDR3 covers 18 residues. Unmatched junction bases numbered 12, after V lost 0 bases and J lost 6 bases. The CDR3 here is CASSLARGQGAIRAEAFF. CDR3 DNA sequence: TGTGCCAGCAGCTTAGCGCGTGGACAGGGGGCGATAAGAGCTGAAGCTTTCTTT.

The rearrangement joins TRBV2 to TRBJ1-5; 12 bases line up with TRBD1. Germline CDR1 is SNHLY and CDR2 is FYNNEI. Germline trimming cut 6 bases from V and 3 bases from J; bases unmatched to any gene: 3. The CDR3 length is 15 residues. The CDR3 DNA is TGTGCCAGCAGGGGGACAGGGGGCTTCAATCAGCCCCAGCATTTT. This codes for CASRGTGGFNQPQHF. Full variable domain (outside the CDR3, taken from reference TRBV2 and TRBJ1-5): EPEVTQTPSHQVTQMGQEVILRCVPISNHLYFYWYRQILGQKVEFLVSFYNNEISEKSEIFDDQFSVERPDGSNFTLKIRSTKLEDSAMYFCASRGTGGFNQPQHFGDGTRLSIL.

The genes are TRBV28 and TRBJ1-2, with D maybe TRBD1 (6 bases). Germline V lookup: CDR1 MDHEN, CDR2 SYDVKM. V was clipped by 2 bases and J by 2 bases, with 9 bases between them. This CDR3 is 14 amino acids long. The CDR3 region has the DNA TGTGCCAGCAGTTTAGACAGGATGAACTATGGCTACACCTTC. Amino acid sequence: CASSLDRMNYGYTF.

The CDR3 DNA sequence: TGTGCCAGCAGTTTTAAGGGAGACAATGAGCAGTTCTTC. Its protein product is CASSFKGDNEQFF. The V and J genes are TRBV12-3 or TRBV12-4 and TRBJ2-1, with a possible D match to TRBD2 (5 bases). The CDR3 runs 13 residues. V was cut by 3 bases and J by 5 bases, with 8 bases left in between.

The chain is built from TRBV7-2 and TRBJ2-7, with 8 positions matching TRBD1. With V trimmed by 2 bases and J by 2 bases, 5 bases remained unmatched. The CDR3 runs 15 residues. Germline V gene sequence: CDR1 SGHTA, CDR2 FQGNSA. As DNA, the CDR3 is TGTGCCAGCAGCTTACAAGGGACAGGCCCCTACGAGCAGTACTTC. Amino acid sequence: CASSLQGTGPYEQYF.

V usage is TRBV2 and J usage is TRBJ1-1; tentative D call: TRBD1 (5 bases). The germline CDR1 and CDR2 sequences are SNHLY and FYNNEI. The CDR3 covers 13 residues. V gave up 4 bases and J gave up 1 base, with 7 bases separating them. This chain's CDR3 is CASSADRNTEAFF. CDR3 in DNA: TGTGCCAGCAGTGCCGACAGGAACACTGAAGCTTTCTTT.